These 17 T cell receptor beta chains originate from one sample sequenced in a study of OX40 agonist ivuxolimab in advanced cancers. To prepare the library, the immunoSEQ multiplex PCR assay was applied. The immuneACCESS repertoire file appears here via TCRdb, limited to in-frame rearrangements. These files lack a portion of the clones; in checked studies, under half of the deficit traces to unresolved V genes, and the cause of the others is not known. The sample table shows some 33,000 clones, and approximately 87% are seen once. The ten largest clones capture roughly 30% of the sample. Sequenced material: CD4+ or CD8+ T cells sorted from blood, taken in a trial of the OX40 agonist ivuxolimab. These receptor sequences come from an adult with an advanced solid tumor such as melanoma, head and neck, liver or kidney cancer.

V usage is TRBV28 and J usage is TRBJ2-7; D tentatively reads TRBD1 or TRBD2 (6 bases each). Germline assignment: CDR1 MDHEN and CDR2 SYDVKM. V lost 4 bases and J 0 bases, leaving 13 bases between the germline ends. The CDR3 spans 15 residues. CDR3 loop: CASSSTGANSYEQYF. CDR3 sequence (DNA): TGTGCCAGCAGTTCTACGGGGGCGAACTCCTACGAGCAGTACTTC.

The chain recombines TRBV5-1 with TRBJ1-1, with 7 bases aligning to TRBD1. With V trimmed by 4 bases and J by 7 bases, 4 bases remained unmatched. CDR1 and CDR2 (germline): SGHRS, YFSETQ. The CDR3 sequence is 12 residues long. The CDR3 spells CASSPRDSEAFF. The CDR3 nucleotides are TGCGCCAGCAGCCCAAGGGACAGTGAAGCTTTCTTT.

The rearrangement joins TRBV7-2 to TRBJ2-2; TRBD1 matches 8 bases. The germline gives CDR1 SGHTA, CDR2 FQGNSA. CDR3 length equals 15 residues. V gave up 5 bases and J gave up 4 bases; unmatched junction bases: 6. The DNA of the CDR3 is TGTGCCAGCAGCCGATATACAGGGGGCACCGGGGAGCTGTTTTTT. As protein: CASSRYTGGTGELFF. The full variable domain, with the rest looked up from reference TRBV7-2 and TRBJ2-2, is GAGVSQSPSNKVTEKGKDVELRCDPISGHTALYWYRQSLGQGLEFLIYFQGNSAPDKSGLPSDRFSAERTGGSVSTLTIQRTQQEDSAVYLCASSRYTGGTGELFFGEGSRLTVL.

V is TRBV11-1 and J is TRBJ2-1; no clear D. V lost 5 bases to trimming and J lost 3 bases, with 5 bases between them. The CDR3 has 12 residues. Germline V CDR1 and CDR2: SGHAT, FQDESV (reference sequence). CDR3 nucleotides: TGTGCCAGCAGCCACGACTACAATGAGCAGTTCTTC. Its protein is CASSHDYNEQFF.

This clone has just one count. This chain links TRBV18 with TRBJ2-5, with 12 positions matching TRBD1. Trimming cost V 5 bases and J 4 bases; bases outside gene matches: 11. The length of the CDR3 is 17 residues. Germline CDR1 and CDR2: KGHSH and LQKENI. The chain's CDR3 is CASSATPGTGGIETQYF. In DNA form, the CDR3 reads TGTGCCAGCTCAGCAACACCAGGGACAGGGGGCATAGAGACCCAGTACTTC. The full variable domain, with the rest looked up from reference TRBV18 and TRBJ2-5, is NAGVMQNPRHLVRRRGQEARLRCSPMKGHSHVYWYRQLPEEGLKFMVYLQKENIIDESGMPKERFSAEFPKEGPSILRIQQVVRGDSAAYFCASSATPGTGGIETQYFGPGTRLLVL.

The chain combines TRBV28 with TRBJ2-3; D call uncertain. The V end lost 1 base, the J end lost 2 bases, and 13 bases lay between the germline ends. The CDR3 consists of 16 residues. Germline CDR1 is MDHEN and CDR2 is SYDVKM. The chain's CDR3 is CASSLSLRISTDTQYF. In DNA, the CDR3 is TGTGCCAGCAGTTTATCTCTACGGATCTCCACAGATACGCAGTATTTT.

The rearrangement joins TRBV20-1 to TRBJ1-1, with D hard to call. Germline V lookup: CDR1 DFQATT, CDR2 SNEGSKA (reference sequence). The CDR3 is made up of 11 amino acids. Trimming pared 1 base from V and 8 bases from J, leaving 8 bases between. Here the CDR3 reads CSARGLTEAFF. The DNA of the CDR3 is TGCAGTGCTAGAGGCTTGACAGAAGCTTTCTTT.

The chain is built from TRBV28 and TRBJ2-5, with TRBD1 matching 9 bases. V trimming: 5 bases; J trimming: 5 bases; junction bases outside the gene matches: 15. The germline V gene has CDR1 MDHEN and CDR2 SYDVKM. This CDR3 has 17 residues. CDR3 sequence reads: CASSLPLGQGSGETQYF. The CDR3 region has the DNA TGTGCCAGCAGTCTTCCCCTGGGACAGGGAAGCGGTGAGACCCAGTACTTC.

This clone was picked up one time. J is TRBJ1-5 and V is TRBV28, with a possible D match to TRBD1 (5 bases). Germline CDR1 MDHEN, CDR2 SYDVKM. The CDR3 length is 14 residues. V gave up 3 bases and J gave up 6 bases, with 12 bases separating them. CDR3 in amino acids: CASSFRQPSQPQHF. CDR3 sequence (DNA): TGTGCCAGCAGTTTCCGACAGCCGAGTCAGCCCCAGCATTTT.

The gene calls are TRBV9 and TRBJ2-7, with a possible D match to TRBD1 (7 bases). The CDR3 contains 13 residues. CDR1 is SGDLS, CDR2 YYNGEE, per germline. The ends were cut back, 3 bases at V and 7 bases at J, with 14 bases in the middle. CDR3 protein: CASSDTGAGEQYF. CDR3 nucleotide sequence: TGTGCCAGCAGCGATACAGGGGCGGGAGAGCAGTACTTC. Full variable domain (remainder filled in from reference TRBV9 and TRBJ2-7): DSGVTQTPKHLITATGQRVTLRCSPRSGDLSVYWYQQSLDQGLQFLIQYYNGEERAKGNILERFSAQQFPDLHSELNLSSLELGDSALYFCASSDTGAGEQYFGPGTRLTVT.

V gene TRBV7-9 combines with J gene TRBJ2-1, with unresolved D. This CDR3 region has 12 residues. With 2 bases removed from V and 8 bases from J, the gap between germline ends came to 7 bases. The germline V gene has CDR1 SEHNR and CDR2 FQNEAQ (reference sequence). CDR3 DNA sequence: TGTGCCAGCAGCTTATTGGCGGATGAGCAGTTCTTC. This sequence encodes CASSLLADEQFF.

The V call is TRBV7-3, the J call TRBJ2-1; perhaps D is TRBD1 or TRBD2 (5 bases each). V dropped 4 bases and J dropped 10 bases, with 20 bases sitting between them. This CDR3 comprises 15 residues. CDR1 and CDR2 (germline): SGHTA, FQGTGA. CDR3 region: CASSSTGTEGEEQFF. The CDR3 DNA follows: TGTGCCAGCAGCTCGACCGGGACGGAAGGGGAGGAGCAGTTCTTC.

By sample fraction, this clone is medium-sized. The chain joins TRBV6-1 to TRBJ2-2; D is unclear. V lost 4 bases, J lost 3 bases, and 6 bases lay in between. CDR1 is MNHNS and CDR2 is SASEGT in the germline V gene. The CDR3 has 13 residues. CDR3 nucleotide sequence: TGTGCCAGCAGTGTCTACGACACCGGGGAGCTGTTTTTT. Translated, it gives CASSVYDTGELFF.

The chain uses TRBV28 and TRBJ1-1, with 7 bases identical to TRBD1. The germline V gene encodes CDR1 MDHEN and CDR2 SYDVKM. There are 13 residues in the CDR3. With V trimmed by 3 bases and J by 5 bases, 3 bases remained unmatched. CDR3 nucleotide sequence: TGTGCCAGCAGTTTTGTCAGGGGGACTGAAGCTTTCTTT. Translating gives CASSFVRGTEAFF.

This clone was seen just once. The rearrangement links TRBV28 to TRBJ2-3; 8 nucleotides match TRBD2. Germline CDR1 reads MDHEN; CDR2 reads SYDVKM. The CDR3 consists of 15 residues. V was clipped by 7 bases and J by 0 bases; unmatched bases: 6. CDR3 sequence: CASKQAGVSTDTQYF. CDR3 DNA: TGTGCCAGCAAGCAAGCGGGAGTGAGCACAGATACGCAGTATTTT.

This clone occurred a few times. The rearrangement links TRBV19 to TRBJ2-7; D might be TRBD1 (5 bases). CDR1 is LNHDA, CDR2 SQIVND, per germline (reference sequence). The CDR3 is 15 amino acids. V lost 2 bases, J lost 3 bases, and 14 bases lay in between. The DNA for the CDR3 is TGTGCCAGTAGTATAAAAGGGGCTACGGGCTACGAGCAGTACTTC. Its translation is CASSIKGATGYEQYF.

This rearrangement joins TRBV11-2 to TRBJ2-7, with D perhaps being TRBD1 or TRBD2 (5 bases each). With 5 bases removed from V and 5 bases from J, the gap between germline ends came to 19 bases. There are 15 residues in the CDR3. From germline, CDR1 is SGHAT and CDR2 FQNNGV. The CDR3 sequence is CASSPAGGLSDEQYF. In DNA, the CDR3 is TGTGCCAGCAGCCCGGCTGGGGGATTGTCTGACGAGCAGTACTTC.